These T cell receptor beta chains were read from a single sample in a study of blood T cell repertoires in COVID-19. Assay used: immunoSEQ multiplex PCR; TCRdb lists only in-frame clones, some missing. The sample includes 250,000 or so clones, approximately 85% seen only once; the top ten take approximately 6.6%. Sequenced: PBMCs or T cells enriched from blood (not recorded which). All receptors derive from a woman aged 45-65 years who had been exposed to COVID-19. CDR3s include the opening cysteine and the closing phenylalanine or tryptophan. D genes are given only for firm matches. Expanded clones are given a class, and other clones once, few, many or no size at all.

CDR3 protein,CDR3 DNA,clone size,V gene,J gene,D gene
CASSITGGSSYEQYF,TGTGCCAGTAGTATCACAGGGGGTAGCTCCTACGAGCAGTACTTC,.,TRBV19,TRBJ2-7,TRBD1
CASSFGLAGGGYEQYF,TGTGCCAGCAGCTTCGGACTAGCGGGGGGAGGTTACGAGCAGTACTTC,.,TRBV5-4,TRBJ2-7,TRBD2
CATSREGSQKNIQYF,TGTGCCACCAGCAGAGAGGGCTCACAGAAAAACATTCAGTACTTC,.,TRBV15,TRBJ2-4,.
CASRAGFGQPQHF,TGTGCCAGTAGGGCGGGGTTCGGGCAGCCCCAGCATTTT,.,TRBV19,TRBJ1-5,.
CASSSGTGGGYEQYF,TGTGCCAGTAGTTCCGGGACAGGGGGCGGGTACGAGCAGTACTTC,once,TRBV19,TRBJ2-7,TRBD1
CASSVDSNYGYTF,TGCGCCAGCAGTGTCGACAGCAACTATGGCTACACCTTC,.,TRBV10-1,TRBJ1-2,.
CASSLARVEQFF,TGTGCCAGCAGCTTGGCGAGGGTTGAGCAGTTCTTC,.,TRBV5-8,TRBJ2-1,.
CASSITGTASGPQHF,TGTGCCAGTAGTATAACCGGGACAGCTTCGGGCCCCCAGCATTTT,once,TRBV19,TRBJ1-5,TRBD1
CASSSEGAYTEAFF,TGCGCCAGCAGCTCGGAGGGGGCGTACACTGAAGCTTTCTTT,.,TRBV5-1,TRBJ1-1,TRBD1
CSAEDRLGQYF,TGCAGTGCTGAGGACAGGCTCGGGCAGTACTTC,.,TRBV20-1,TRBJ2-7,TRBD1
CASSPRSGGYTF,TGTGCCAGCAGTCCTCGATCCGGTGGCTACACCTTC,.,TRBV12-3/TRBV12-4,TRBJ1-2,.
CASSPGLAWGELFF,TGTGCCAGCAGCCCAGGACTAGCGTGGGGGGAGCTGTTTTTT,.,TRBV7-7,TRBJ2-2,TRBD2
CASSSGQGVGYEQYF,TGTGCCAGCAGCTCGGGACAGGGAGTGGGCTACGAGCAGTACTTC,.,TRBV6-5,TRBJ2-7,TRBD1
CASSRQDPLEAFF,TGCGCCAGCAGCCGACAGGACCCACTGGAAGCTTTCTTT,.,TRBV5-1,TRBJ1-1,.
CASSLKTGSEAFF,TGTGCCAGCAGCCTTAAGACAGGGAGTGAAGCTTTCTTT,.,TRBV2,TRBJ1-1,TRBD1
CASSAVGMNTEAFF,TGTGCCAGCAGCGCCGTCGGGATGAACACTGAAGCTTTCTTT,.,TRBV9,TRBJ1-1,.
CAWSRVNEKLFF,TGTGCCTGGAGTCGGGTTAATGAAAAACTGTTTTTT,.,TRBV30,TRBJ1-4,.
CASGGAGGATQYF,TGCGCCAGCGGGGGAGCGGGGGGGGCTACGCAGTATTTT,.,TRBV10-2,TRBJ2-3,TRBD2
CASSQDQLAGGYNEQFF,TGTGCCAGCAGCCAAGATCAGCTAGCGGGGGGGTACAATGAGCAGTTCTTC,.,TRBV4-2,TRBJ2-1,TRBD2
CASSRTIQGQNYGYTF,TGTGCCAGCAGCCGTACCATACAGGGGCAGAACTATGGCTACACCTTC,.,TRBV4-2,TRBJ1-2,TRBD1
CASSGQGASWSYGYTF,TGTGCCAGCAGTGGACAGGGGGCTAGTTGGAGCTATGGCTACACCTTC,.,TRBV28,TRBJ1-2,TRBD1
CASSPPTGWQTQYF,TGTGCCAGCTCACCACCGACAGGGTGGCAGACCCAGTACTTC,once,TRBV18,TRBJ2-5,TRBD1
CASSTLGNTEAFF,TGTGCCAGCAGCACCCTCGGGAACACTGAAGCTTTCTTT,few,TRBV27,TRBJ1-1,.
CASSKAGACRGFVSSDTQYF,TGTGCCAGCAGCAAAGCGGGGGCCTGCCGAGGTTTCGTCTCCTCAGATACGCAGTATTTT,.,TRBV21-1,TRBJ2-3,.
CASSLIRLAGRPYEQYF,TGTGCCAGCAGCTTGATTAGGCTAGCGGGGAGACCCTACGAGCAGTACTTC,.,TRBV5-4,TRBJ2-7,TRBD2
CASSLAKRGGEQYF,TGTGCCAGCAGCTTAGCGAAACGGGGGGGTGAGCAGTACTTC,once,TRBV7-2,TRBJ2-7,TRBD2
CASSIDRQGANTIYF,TGTGCCAGTAGTATAGATCGACAGGGGGCGAACACCATATATTTT,.,TRBV19,TRBJ1-3,TRBD1
CASSLNGAYEQYF,TGTGCCAGCAGCTTGAACGGGGCCTACGAGCAGTACTTC,once,TRBV5-4,TRBJ2-7,.
CASSSGGWTEAFF,TGTGCCAGCTCATCCGGGGGATGGACTGAAGCTTTCTTT,few,TRBV12-3/TRBV12-4,TRBJ1-1,.
CATSDRYNGYTF,TGTGCCACCAGTGATCGGTATAATGGCTACACCTTC,.,TRBV24-1,TRBJ1-2,.
CASQYQETQYF,TGCGCCAGCCAGTACCAAGAGACCCAGTACTTC,.,TRBV5-1,TRBJ2-5,.
CASSIGQALSYEQYF,TGTGCCAGTAGTATAGGACAGGCCCTCTCCTACGAGCAGTACTTC,.,TRBV19,TRBJ2-7,.
CASSYRGTSTYEQYF,TGTGCCAGCAGTTACAGGGGGACCAGCACCTACGAGCAGTACTTC,once,TRBV6-5,TRBJ2-7,.
CASSPGTGETQYF,TGTGCCAGCAGCCCGGGGACTGGGGAGACCCAGTACTTC,.,TRBV3-1/TRBV3-2,TRBJ2-5,.
CASSVGRGMDTDTQYF,TGCGCCAGCAGCGTGGGTAGGGGGATGGACACAGATACGCAGTATTTT,.,TRBV5-1,TRBJ2-3,.
CASSEGGAGGYTF,TGTGCCAGTAGTGAAGGGGGCGCGGGCGGCTACACCTTC,.,TRBV19,TRBJ1-2,TRBD1
CASSLRQGDMNEQFF,TGTGCCAGCAGCTTGAGACAGGGTGACATGAATGAGCAGTTCTTC,.,TRBV13,TRBJ2-1,TRBD1
CSVFQGTEAFF,TGCAGCGTCTTTCAGGGGACTGAAGCTTTCTTT,once,TRBV29-1,TRBJ1-1,.
CASSYSNQNYEQYF,TGTGCCAGCAGTTACTCGAATCAGAACTACGAGCAGTACTTC,.,TRBV6-6,TRBJ2-7,.
CASSLELRGLEQYF,TGCGCCAGCAGCTTAGAGCTCAGGGGTCTGGAGCAGTACTTC,.,TRBV5-1,TRBJ2-7,.
CASSLLGNNQPQHF,TGTGCCAGCAGCCTCCTAGGTAACAATCAGCCCCAGCATTTT,few,TRBV5-6,TRBJ1-5,.
CASRVQGQNYGYTF,TGTGCCAGTAGGGTCCAGGGACAGAACTATGGCTACACCTTC,.,TRBV19,TRBJ1-2,TRBD1
CATRGTGNYGYTF,TGTGCCACCCGTGGAACAGGGAACTATGGCTACACCTTC,few,TRBV27,TRBJ1-2,.
CASSQGTQRGDTDTQYF,TGCGCCAGCAGCCAAGGTACTCAGCGGGGGGACACAGATACGCAGTATTTT,few,TRBV4-3,TRBJ2-3,TRBD2
CASKTGGTDTQYF,TGTGCCAGCAAGACAGGGGGTACTGATACGCAGTATTTT,.,TRBV2,TRBJ2-3,TRBD1
CARVSAGGEANTIYF,TGTGCCAGGGTATCGGCAGGGGGAGAAGCGAACACCATATATTTT,.,TRBV3-1/TRBV3-2,TRBJ1-3,TRBD1
CASSAVRSRGDGELFF,TGTGCCAGCAGTGCCGTTAGGTCCAGGGGGGACGGGGAGCTGTTTTTT,.,TRBV6-1,TRBJ2-2,.
CASSFGTGMGLAGYGEQFF,TGTGCCAGCAGCTTTGGAACCGGGATGGGGCTAGCGGGGTACGGTGAGCAGTTCTTC,.,TRBV7-2,TRBJ2-1,TRBD2
CASSLSWGLLNNEQFF,TGTGCCAGCAGCTTATCGTGGGGACTACTTAACAATGAGCAGTTCTTC,.,TRBV7-2,TRBJ2-1,TRBD2
CASGTYPSGGAATQYF,TGTGCTAGTGGTACATATCCGAGCGGGGGGGCCGCGACGCAGTATTTT,.,TRBV12-5,TRBJ2-3,TRBD2
CASRREGEKLFF,TGTGCCAGCAGGAGGGAGGGGGAAAAACTGTTTTTT,.,TRBV12-3/TRBV12-4,TRBJ1-4,.
CASSVGAGVTYEQYF,TGTGCCAGCAGCGTAGGAGCAGGGGTGACCTACGAGCAGTACTTC,few,TRBV9,TRBJ2-7,.
CASRQGNTGELFF,TGTGCCAGCAGACAGGGGAACACCGGGGAGCTGTTTTTT,.,TRBV12-3/TRBV12-4,TRBJ2-2,.
CASTRGTEAFF,TGTGCCAGCACCCGGGGAACTGAAGCTTTCTTT,.,TRBV12-3/TRBV12-4,TRBJ1-1,.
CASLQGATGYTF,TGTGCCAGCTTACAGGGGGCGACTGGCTACACCTTC,.,TRBV2,TRBJ1-2,TRBD1
CASSLGSGFGYTF,TGTGCCAGCAGCTTAGGGAGCGGTTTTGGCTACACCTTC,.,TRBV13,TRBJ1-2,.
CASSLGLNTGELFF,TGTGCCAGCAGCTTAGGACTCAACACCGGGGAGCTGTTTTTT,.,TRBV7-3,TRBJ2-2,.
CASSRDRGPAEAFF,TGTGCCAGCTCAAGGGACAGGGGGCCGGCTGAAGCTTTCTTT,.,TRBV18,TRBJ1-1,TRBD1
CASSEGGVVGQPQHF,TGTGCCAGCAGTGAAGGGGGGGTTGTAGGGCAGCCCCAGCATTTT,.,TRBV2,TRBJ1-5,.